This T cell receptor (beta chain) originates from a study of T cell repertoires in cytomegalovirus infection. Across the study: Public TCR beta signatures marked donors with CMV infection and the matching HLA.

Study-level results: Ex vivo responses were dominated by HLA-C-restricted CMV-specific TCR beta clonotypes.

From the reads, TCRdb called clonotypes with MiXCR, one entry per CDR3 protein. The repertoire holds 90,000 to 120,000 distinct CDR3 sequences, with less than 25% as singletons. Points on this clonotype: Its antigen is still unknown.

The receptor comes from a human donor in good health (CMV status not recorded). Some clones in this sample may be carry-over from other donors' samples. The sequenced material came from CD8+ T cells from PBMCs.

The CDR3 protein is CASSFGQGRSKGYTF. In DNA form, the CDR3 reads TGTGCCAGCAGTTTCGGGCAGGGAAGATCGAAAGGCTACACCTTC. The rearrangement links TRBV12-3 or TRBV12-4 to TRBJ1-2; possible D gene TRBD1, 5 bases. This CDR3 region has 15 residues. The ends were cut back, 3 bases at V and 8 bases at J, with 19 bases in the middle.